A single sample gave rise to the 29 T cell receptor beta chains below, sequenced in a study of blood T cell repertoires in COVID-19 (TCRdb year 2020). The protocol used for the library was the immunoSEQ multiplex PCR assay. TCRdb took this table from immuneACCESS and kept in-frame rearrangements with V and J called. Such tables lack part of the clones; where checked against another copy, unresolved V genes explain under half of the gap, and the rest is unexplained. For this sample there are roughly 140,000 clones; 80% to 90% appear just once. Jointly, the top ten make up about 16% of the sample. Sequenced input: peripheral blood. The receptors stem from a woman aged 40 to 55 with acute or convalescent COVID-19.

The chain combines TRBV7-2 with TRBJ2-7; tentatively, D is TRBD1 (6 bases). The V gene lost 6 bases and the J gene lost 6 bases, with 18 bases spanning the gap. CDR3 length: 14 residues. Germline V gene sequence: CDR1 SGHTA, CDR2 FQGNSA. CDR3 in DNA: TGTGCCAGCAGATCCGGGACAAATCCTCTCGAGCAGTACTTC. It specifies CASRSGTNPLEQYF.

This clone was detected only a few times. The chain employs TRBV6-1 and TRBJ2-3; 11 bases agree with TRBD2. CDR3 length: 16 amino acids. Losses at the gene ends were 0 bases for V and 2 bases for J; bases not matched to a gene: 1. Germline V lookup: CDR1 MNHNS, CDR2 SASEGT. CDR3 region: CASSEASGGATDTQYF. The CDR3, as DNA: TGTGCCAGCAGTGAAGCTAGCGGGGGGGCCACAGATACGCAGTATTTT.

This clone was recorded a few times. The genes are TRBV19 and TRBJ1-4, with 9 bases identical to TRBD1. J lost 8 bases, V lost 9 bases, and 13 bases had no gene match. This CDR3 is 15 amino acids long. Looked up from germline, CDR1 is LNHDA and CDR2 is SQIVND (reference sequence). CDR3 protein: CASHFPGQGGEKLFF. DNA of the CDR3: TGTGCCAGCCATTTTCCGGGACAGGGCGGCGAAAAACTGTTTTTT. Full variable domain (outside the CDR3, taken from reference TRBV19 and TRBJ1-4): DGGITQSPKYLFRKEGQNVTLSCEQNLNHDAMYWYRQDPGQGLRLIYYSQIVNDFQKGDIAEGYSVSREKKESFPLTVTSAQKNPTAFYLCASHFPGQGGEKLFFGSGTQLSVL.

The chain joins TRBV19 to TRBJ1-1; D not resolved. Germline V gene sequence: CDR1 LNHDA, CDR2 SQIVND (reference sequence). V was pared by 3 bases and J by 8 bases, with 13 bases between. The CDR3 extends over 13 amino acids. CDR3 nucleotide sequence: TGTGCCAGTAGTATGTCCCATATCGGGGAAGCTTTCTTT. Protein: CASSMSHIGEAFF.

The chain joins TRBV20-1 to TRBJ2-7; D is possibly TRBD2 (5 bases). Germline values: CDR1 DFQATT, CDR2 SNEGSKA (reference sequence). The CDR3 is 11 residues long. Trimming stripped 6 bases from V and 6 bases from J, with 12 bases between. CDR3 coding DNA: TGCAGTGCGGAGGTTGGGCTCGAGCAGTACTTC. This encodes CSAEVGLEQYF.

A single count supports this clone. The chain combines TRBV5-6 with TRBJ2-1; D is possibly TRBD2 (7 bases). The length of the CDR3 is 15 residues. CDR1 is SGHDT and CDR2 is YYEEEE in the germline V gene. The V and J ends lost 4 bases and 10 bases respectively, with 21 bases between them. CDR3 bases: TGTGCCAGCAGCCGCGGGGGCCCCCTCAAGGTGGAGCAGTTCTTC. Encoded protein: CASSRGGPLKVEQFF.

The chain recombines TRBV7-2 with TRBJ1-4; tentative D call: TRBD1 (5 bases). Between the trimmed V and J ends, which lost 5 bases and 5 bases, there was a span of 15 bases. CDR3 size: 15 residues. In germline, CDR1 is SGHTA, CDR2 FQGNSA. The CDR3 region is CASSLAGRRNEKLFF. As DNA, the CDR3 is TGTGCCAGCAGCCTGGCAGGGCGCCGGAATGAAAAACTGTTTTTT.

Here the CDR3 reads CASSFVPSGSTDTQYF. CDR3 nucleotides: TGTGCCAGCAGCTTTGTCCCTAGCGGTAGCACAGATACGCAGTATTTT. The J gene is TRBJ2-3, the V gene TRBV7-9, with 7 bases fitting TRBD2. Germline V lookup: CDR1 SEHNR, CDR2 FQNEAQ (reference sequence). The CDR3 has 16 amino acids. Unmatched junction bases numbered 6, after V lost 3 bases and J lost 0 bases. The complete variable domain, with remaining parts taken from reference TRBV7-9 and TRBJ2-3, reads DTGVSQNPRHKITKRGQNVTFRCDPISEHNRLYWYRQTLGQGPEFLTYFQNEAQLEKSRLLSDRFSAERPKGSFSTLEIQRTEQGDSAMYLCASSFVPSGSTDTQYFGPGTRLTVL.

This clone was seen just once. The gene calls are TRBV2 and TRBJ1-4; D is possibly TRBD1 (6 bases). The germline V gene encodes CDR1 SNHLY and CDR2 FYNNEI. V lost 2 bases to trimming and J lost 0 bases, with 19 bases between them. The CDR3 runs to 19 residues. In DNA, the CDR3 is TGTGCCAGCAGTGAATATCGAGTAACAGGGCTTGCAACTAATGAAAAACTGTTTTTT. Translated, it gives CASSEYRVTGLATNEKLFF.

The chain uses TRBV3-1 (or the pseudogene TRBV3-2) and TRBJ2-7; D unresolved. This CDR3 comprises 13 residues. Germline-derived CDR1 and CDR2 are LGHDT and YNNKEL (reference sequence). Trimming removed 5 bases from V and 2 bases from J, with 10 bases in between. CDR3 region: CASSYEAPYEQYF. The CDR3 coding sequence is TGTGCCAGCAGCTACGAAGCGCCCTACGAGCAGTACTTC.

The J gene is TRBJ2-2, the V gene TRBV11-3; D is unclear. Trimming left V 1 base short and J 4 bases short, with 16 bases between. CDR3 length equals 17 residues. CDR1 and CDR2 from the germline V gene are SGHNT and YENEEA. DNA for the CDR3: TGTGCCAGCAGCTTAGCCTTCTTTGCTTCGGGCACCGGGGAGCTGTTTTTT. Its translation is CASSLAFFASGTGELFF.

The V and J genes are TRBV19 and TRBJ2-3; D not resolved. CDR3 length: 13 amino acids. Germline CDR1 and CDR2: LNHDA and SQIVND (reference sequence). Trimming removed 2 bases at V and 6 bases at J, with 9 bases between. The CDR3 DNA reads TGTGCCAGTAGTATATTCACATCCGATACGCAGTATTTT. It translates to CASSIFTSDTQYF.

This clone has just one count. The gene calls are TRBV7-2 and TRBJ1-1; TRBD1 matches 7 bases. This CDR3 comprises 14 residues. The V segment lost 1 base and the J segment 4 bases; nucleotides outside the gene matches: 3. Germline CDR1 is SGHTA and CDR2 is FQGNSA. The CDR3 nucleotides read TGTGCCAGCAGCTTAGAGACAGGGACCACTGAAGCTTTCTTT. Translated: CASSLETGTTEAFF.

The rearrangement joins TRBV27 to TRBJ2-1; the D gene could be TRBD1 or TRBD2 (5 bases each). The ends were cut back, 6 bases at V and 6 bases at J, with 15 bases in the middle. The CDR3 is 14 residues long. Germline CDR1 reads MNHEY; CDR2 reads SMNVEV (reference sequence). CDR3 residues: CASRLGVSGNEQFF. Here the CDR3 DNA reads TGTGCCAGCAGGTTAGGGGTGAGCGGCAATGAGCAGTTCTTC.

The chain employs TRBV19 and TRBJ1-5; 8 bases fit TRBD1. This CDR3 contains 16 residues. With V trimmed by 4 bases and J by 6 bases, 11 bases remained unmatched. CDR1 LNHDA and CDR2 SQIVND come from the germline V gene (reference sequence). The CDR3 DNA reads TGTGCCAGTAGTAGCTGGGGCAGGGGGCTCGGTCAGCCCCAGCATTTT. Translated, it gives CASSSWGRGLGQPQHF.

This clone has more than one count but fewer than ten. The chain's CDR3 is CASSVGHSGSAGNTIYF. CDR3 nucleotides: TGTGCCAGCAGCGTAGGCCACAGTGGATCTGCTGGAAACACCATATATTTT. The V and J genes are TRBV9 and TRBJ1-3, with D uncertain. The CDR3 extends over 17 amino acids. The germline V and J ends were trimmed by 0 bases and 2 bases, with 15 bases remaining between them. CDR1 and CDR2 (germline): SGDLS, YYNGEE.

The rearrangement links TRBV5-1 to TRBJ2-1; 8 nucleotides match TRBD2. The CDR3 sequence is 14 residues long. The germline gives CDR1 SGHRS, CDR2 YFSETQ. The V gene end was trimmed by 2 bases and the J gene end by 4 bases; junction bases not matched to a gene: 2. The CDR3: CASSLAGEYNEQFF. The CDR3 bases are TGCGCCAGCAGCTTAGCGGGGGAATACAATGAGCAGTTCTTC.

The chain links TRBV5-5 to TRBJ2-2; 9 bases align to TRBD1. Germline trimming cut 4 bases from V and 11 bases from J; bases unmatched to any gene: 18. The germline V gene has CDR1 SGHKS and CDR2 YYEKEE (reference sequence). The CDR3 length is 17 residues. The CDR3 reads CASSITGTGPLSGELFF. The CDR3 region has the DNA TGTGCCAGCAGCATCACCGGGACAGGGCCCCTATCGGGAGAGCTGTTTTTT.

The chain is built from TRBV10-3 and TRBJ2-3; 10 bases map to TRBD2. The CDR3 spans 14 residues. After removal of 10 bases from V and 6 bases from J, the junction contained 10 bases not matched to a gene. In germline, CDR1 is ENHRY, CDR2 SYGVKD. CDR3: CATFSGRLSDTQYF. As DNA, the CDR3 is TGTGCCACCTTTAGCGGGAGGTTGTCTGATACGCAGTATTTT.

In its sample, this clone was seen once. The J gene is TRBJ1-2, the V gene TRBV24-1; 10 positions match TRBD1. CDR3 length: 14 amino acids. The junction had 3 bases not matched to a gene; V was cut back by 3 bases and J by 6 bases. The germline CDR1 and CDR2 sequences are KGHDR and SFDVKD. The chain's CDR3 is CATSDLGQGDGYTF. Written as DNA, the CDR3 is TGTGCCACCAGTGATCTTGGACAGGGGGATGGCTACACCTTC.

V is TRBV7-9 and J is TRBJ1-1; 7 bases are a match to TRBD1. V was pared by 6 bases and J by 5 bases, with 9 bases of the junction left unmatched. The germline CDR1 and CDR2 sequences are SEHNR and FQNEAQ (reference sequence). The CDR3 is 14 residues long. The CDR3 spells CASRFGRQGTEAFF. CDR3 bases: TGTGCCAGCAGATTCGGCCGACAGGGAACTGAAGCTTTCTTT.

The chain recombines TRBV6-5 with TRBJ2-2, with D possibly TRBD1 on 6 matching bases. The V gene's germline CDR1 is MNHEY and CDR2 SVGAGI. The V gene lost 0 bases and the J gene lost 6 bases, with 8 bases spanning the gap. The CDR3 covers 14 residues. CDR3 bases: TGTGCCAGCAGTTACTCCCAGGGGTCCGGGGAGCTGTTTTTT. Translation: CASSYSQGSGELFF.

This clone appeared a single time. V and J are TRBV3-1 (or the pseudogene TRBV3-2) and TRBJ1-5, with TRBD1 as a possible D gene (6 bases). CDR3 size: 15 residues. From germline, CDR1 is LGHDT and CDR2 YNNKEL (reference sequence). The germline V and J ends were trimmed by 4 bases and 4 bases, with 14 bases remaining between them. CDR3 sequence reads: CASSPGVNRNQPQHF. As DNA, the CDR3 is TGTGCCAGCAGCCCAGGGGTTAATAGGAATCAGCCCCAGCATTTT.

CDR3 amino acids: CASSLDLGGLNSPLHF. The CDR3 DNA sequence: TGTGCCAGCAGCTTAGATCTCGGGGGGCTCAATTCACCCCTCCACTTT. The chain recombines TRBV11-2 with TRBJ1-6, with D tentatively TRBD1 (6 bases). Deletions cut 0 bases from V and 7 bases from J, with 13 bases between. Germline V gene lookup returns CDR1 SGHAT and CDR2 FQNNGV. CDR3 size: 16 residues.

This chain joins TRBV7-9 and TRBJ2-3; 11 nucleotides align to TRBD2. The CDR3 is 19 residues long. Germline lookup yields CDR1 SEHNR and CDR2 FQNEAQ (reference sequence). With 2 bases clipped from V and 1 base from J, the junction kept 11 bases outside the gene matches. The CDR3 DNA sequence: TGTGCCAGCAGCTTATTACTAGCGGGGGTGTTGTATCGCACAGATACGCAGTATTTT. Translation: CASSLLLAGVLYRTDTQYF.

V gene TRBV15 combines with J gene TRBJ1-3; a weak D match, TRBD1 (6 bases). The ends were cut back, 0 bases at V and 2 bases at J, with 26 bases in the middle. Germline V CDR1 and CDR2: LNHNV, YYDKDF (reference sequence). The CDR3 consists of 21 residues. The CDR3 loop reads CATSRDLGTGYSRITGNTIYF. CDR3 DNA sequence: TGTGCCACCAGCAGAGATCTGGGAACAGGGTATTCGAGGATAACTGGAAACACCATATATTTT.

The V and J genes are TRBV7-2 and TRBJ2-7; 9 bases are shared with TRBD2. This CDR3 has 15 amino acids. Germline trimming cut 0 bases from V and 6 bases from J; bases unmatched to any gene: 6. In germline, CDR1 is SGHTA, CDR2 FQGNSA. The chain's CDR3 is CASSLARGRAPEQYF. CDR3 in DNA: TGTGCCAGCAGCTTAGCGCGCGGGAGGGCACCCGAGCAGTACTTC.

This chain links TRBV6-5 with TRBJ1-6, with 10 bases identical to TRBD1. V lost 7 bases, J lost 9 bases, and 6 bases stayed unmatched. Per germline, CDR1 MNHEY and CDR2 SVGAGI. The length of the CDR3 is 14 residues. CDR3 protein: CASNTDRGLSPLHF. DNA for the CDR3: TGTGCCAGCAACACCGACAGGGGGCTTTCACCCCTCCACTTT.

This clone was counted between two and nine times. The chain recombines TRBV27 with TRBJ1-6, with TRBD1 matching over 9 bases. V gave up 4 bases and J gave up 14 bases; unmatched junction bases: 6. The CDR3 has 13 residues. CDR1 is MNHEY, CDR2 SMNVEV, per germline (reference sequence). The CDR3 bases are TGTGCCAGCAGTTCACCGGGACAGGGTGCCCTCCACTTT. Its protein product is CASSSPGQGALHF.